The 2 T cell receptor beta chains reported below all come from one sample, sequenced in a study of shared clonotypes between healthy human individuals. Sequencing was performed with immunoSEQ multiplex PCR; in TCRdb, only in-frame clones are kept and a portion is missing. The top ten clones hold roughly 0.36% of a sample with a few million clones, over 90% of them seen once. Source material: naive CD4+ T cells from PBMCs. Subset given: CD45RA+ positively selected. Receptor source: a man between 18 and 29 years old in good health. Some clones in this sample may be carry-over from other donors' samples.

This clone occurred once. The genes are TRBV28 and TRBJ1-2; D is uncertain. Trimming took 2 bases from V and 0 from J, leaving 13 bases between them. CDR1 is MDHEN and CDR2 is SYDVKM in the germline V gene. CDR3 length: 16 amino acids. CDR3 nucleotides: TGTGCCAGCAGTTTACCCCGGACCACCACTAACTATGGCTACACCTTC. The encoded protein is CASSLPRTTTNYGYTF.

The chain employs TRBV11-3 and TRBJ2-7; the match to TRBD2 covers 7 bases. The CDR3 covers 15 residues. CDR1 and CDR2 from the germline V gene are SGHNT and YENEEA. Unmatched junction bases numbered 5, after V lost 1 base and J lost 2 bases. The chain's CDR3 is CASSLGSGTTYEQYF. The CDR3 bases are TGTGCCAGCAGCTTAGGATCCGGGACTACCTACGAGCAGTACTTC.